What follows are 18 T cell receptor beta chains derived from one specimen sequenced in a study of cytomegalovirus exposure and HLA in healthy donors. The PCR made use of 60 Vbeta and 13 Jbeta primers. TCRdb keeps only in-frame clones here, not all; method: immunoSEQ multiplex PCR. The table records around 120,000 clones, roughly 77% of them present only once. Source material: PBMCs. These receptors were taken from a man between 18 and 35 years old in good health and CMV-seronegative.

The V gene is TRBV6-1, the J gene TRBJ1-5, with D possibly TRBD1 on 6 matching bases. This CDR3 spans 14 amino acids. Germline lookup yields CDR1 MNHNS and CDR2 SASEGT. V was cut by 5 bases and J by 3 bases, with 11 bases left in between. CDR3: CASSRTGHNQPQHF. The CDR3 coding sequence is TGTGCCAGCAGTCGCACAGGGCACAATCAGCCCCAGCATTTT.

This clone was picked up one time. The V call is TRBV18, the J call TRBJ2-2; TRBD2 matches at 7 bases. The CDR3 length is 16 residues. With V trimmed by 4 bases and J by 1 base, 6 bases remained unmatched. Germline V gene sequence: CDR1 KGHSH, CDR2 LQKENI. The DNA of the CDR3 is TGTGCCAGCTCACGTCGGGCTAGCGGGAACACCGGGGAGCTGTTTTTT. Protein product: CASSRRASGNTGELFF.

The chain recombines TRBV7-6 with TRBJ1-1; 9 positions match TRBD1. Germline V lookup: CDR1 SGHVS, CDR2 FNYEAQ. The CDR3 length is 17 residues. V lost 0 bases to trimming and J lost 4 bases; unmatched junction nucleotides: 9. CDR3 sequence reads: CASSLASQGAGGTEAFF. CDR3 bases: TGTGCCAGCAGCTTAGCCTCACAGGGGGCCGGGGGCACTGAAGCTTTCTTT.

This clone was counted between two and nine times. This chain uses TRBV14 with TRBJ2-1, with 9 positions matching TRBD2. CDR1 and CDR2 (germline): SGHDN, FVKESK. Trimming took 5 bases from V and 6 from J; bases not matched to a gene: 8. This CDR3 is 15 amino acids long. The CDR3 is CASSIAGGPGNEQFF. In nucleotides, the CDR3 is TGTGCCAGCAGCATTGCGGGGGGGCCGGGCAATGAGCAGTTCTTC.

The V and J genes are TRBV10-3 and TRBJ1-1; 8 positions agree with TRBD1. The germline gives CDR1 ENHRY, CDR2 SYGVKD. J was trimmed by 2 bases and V by 2 bases; bases with no gene match: 4. The CDR3 has 15 residues. The CDR3 sequence is CAISERDRSNTEAFF. CDR3 in DNA: TGTGCCATCAGTGAGAGGGACAGGAGCAACACTGAAGCTTTCTTT.

Points on this clone: This sample includes further DNA sequences coding for the same CDR3. The gene calls are TRBV10-3 and TRBJ1-5; D perhaps matches TRBD1 (6 bases). The CDR3 extends over 12 amino acids. Germline CDR1 ENHRY, CDR2 SYGVKD. V was cut by 10 bases and J by 4 bases, with 11 bases left in between. The CDR3 sequence is CATRDNNQPQHF. The CDR3, as DNA: TGTGCCACACGGGACAATAATCAGCCCCAGCATTTT.

The V call is TRBV6-1, the J call TRBJ2-5; the D gene is possibly TRBD2 (6 bases). CDR1 is MNHNS and CDR2 is SASEGT in the germline V gene. Between the trimmed V and J ends, which lost 10 bases and 4 bases, there was a span of 22 bases. The length of the CDR3 is 15 residues. The CDR3 coding sequence is TGTGCCACCTCCGACCTCCTGACTAGTCTAGAGACCCAGTACTTC. Residues: CATSDLLTSLETQYF.

This chain uses TRBV4-1 with TRBJ2-1, with TRBD2 matching 11 bases. V gave up 0 bases and J gave up 8 bases; unmatched junction bases: 9. The CDR3 is 17 residues long. The V gene's germline CDR1 is MGHRA and CDR2 YSYEKL. CDR3 loop: CASSQDPSGGIIDEQFF. CDR3 nucleotides: TGCGCCAGCAGCCAAGATCCTAGCGGGGGGATTATAGATGAGCAGTTCTTC.

The chain employs TRBV5-1 and TRBJ1-2; D is unclear. The CDR3 has 12 residues. Trimming left V 4 bases short and J 4 bases short, with 8 bases between. CDR1 is SGHRS and CDR2 is YFSETQ in the germline V gene. This CDR3 reads CASSPGSYGYTF. The CDR3 coding sequence is TGCGCCAGCAGCCCCGGGAGCTATGGCTACACCTTC.

This clone has only a few counts. The V gene is TRBV6-4, the J gene TRBJ2-1; 12 bases agree with TRBD2. Germline CDR1 reads MRHNA; CDR2 reads SNTAGT. The CDR3 contains 15 residues. V dropped 5 bases and J dropped 7; count of bases not matched to a gene: 6. The CDR3 region has the DNA TGTGCCAGCAGTCCTAGCGGGGGGGCCGCGAATGAGCAGTTCTTC. Translation: CASSPSGGAANEQFF.

This clone was detected a few times. The gene calls are TRBV6-5 and TRBJ1-4, with D possibly TRBD1 on 5 matching bases. This CDR3 is 13 amino acids long. With 0 bases removed from V and 10 bases from J, the gap between germline ends came to 9 bases. Germline CDR1 reads MNHEY; CDR2 reads SVGAGI. The CDR3 loop is CASSYSSGGKLFF. The CDR3 DNA reads TGTGCCAGCAGTTACTCGTCGGGGGGAAAACTGTTTTTT.

The chain recombines TRBV29-1 with TRBJ2-7; 8 bases line up with TRBD1. V shed 7 bases, J shed 5 bases, and the junction held 4 bases outside the gene matches. The CDR3 has 11 amino acids. Germline V lookup: CDR1 SQVTM, CDR2 ANQGSEA. The CDR3 bases are TGCAGCGCCCGGACAGGGAACGAGCAGTACTTC. This translates into CSARTGNEQYF.

CDR3 protein: CASSANRNSNQPQHF. Here the CDR3 DNA reads TGTGCCAGCAGTGCTAACAGGAATAGCAATCAGCCCCAGCATTTT. The chain has TRBV2 and TRBJ1-5; tentative D call: TRBD1 (5 bases). This CDR3 spans 15 amino acids. Germline-derived CDR1 and CDR2 are SNHLY and FYNNEI. V shed 4 bases and J shed 0 bases, with 10 bases lying between them.

The chain uses TRBV11-2 and TRBJ2-6; no reliable D call. V lost 5 bases, J lost 0 bases, and 8 bases lay in between. Germline CDR1 is SGHAT and CDR2 is FQNNGV. This CDR3 region has 15 residues. CDR3 loop: CASSLRSSGANVLTF. CDR3 coding DNA: TGTGCCAGCAGCCTCCGGAGCTCTGGGGCCAACGTCCTGACTTTC.

This clone turned up a few times. The V and J genes are TRBV7-3 and TRBJ1-1; no reliable D call. This CDR3 is 14 amino acids long. V was pared by 2 bases and J by 1 base, with 8 bases between. Germline loops: CDR1 SGHTA, CDR2 FQGTGA. This CDR3 reads CASSLGRGNTEAFF. The DNA for the CDR3 is TGTGCCAGCAGCTTAGGCCGGGGGAACACTGAAGCTTTCTTT.

The V gene is TRBV11-2, the J gene TRBJ2-1; 8 bases map to TRBD2. This CDR3 spans 17 amino acids. After removal of 2 bases from V and 0 bases from J, the junction contained 6 bases not matched to a gene. Germline V gives CDR1 SGHAT, CDR2 FQNNGV. CDR3 sequence reads: CASSLSGSGDSYNEQFF. CDR3 nucleotides: TGTGCCAGCAGCTTAAGTGGTAGCGGGGACTCCTACAATGAGCAGTTCTTC.

The chain has TRBV7-3 and TRBJ2-1; 11 positions match TRBD2. With V trimmed by 5 bases and J by 3 bases, 3 bases remained unmatched. This CDR3 has 15 amino acids. Germline CDR1 SGHTA, CDR2 FQGTGA. CDR3 region: CASSLAGGIYNEQFF. For the CDR3, the DNA is TGTGCCAGCAGCCTAGCGGGGGGCATCTACAATGAGCAGTTCTTC.

The V call is TRBV4-2, the J call TRBJ2-3, with D possibly being TRBD2 (5 bases). This CDR3 spans 15 amino acids. Germline assignment: CDR1 LGHNA and CDR2 YNFKEQ. Trimming removed 8 bases from V and 5 bases from J, with 20 bases in between. CDR3 sequence: CASRSIASSQDTQYF. DNA of the CDR3: TGTGCCAGCCGCTCAATAGCCTCTAGCCAAGATACGCAGTATTTT.